This T cell receptor beta chain was sequenced during a study of OX40 agonist ivuxolimab in advanced cancers. Turning to the study itself: Patients received intravenous ivuxolimab every 2 weeks at 0.01 to 10 mg/kg. Partial responses were seen in three patients, one with hepatocellular carcinoma and two with cutaneous melanoma.

A remark on this clone: The target antigen is unknown.

The germline CDR1 and CDR2 sequences are SGHVS and FQNEAQ. CDR3 length: 13 amino acids. After removal of 3 bases from V and 2 bases from J, the junction contained 1 base not matched to a gene. Study-level results: By week 6 at 0.1 to 3.0 mg/kg, blood CD4+ and CD8+ T cells had expanded clonally.

The repertoire was sequenced with immunoSEQ multiplex PCR; TCRdb's copy has only in-frame clones and lacks some. This sample yields approximately 94,000 clones, of which under 95% are seen a single time; 3% to 3.5% belongs to the top ten. The V call is TRBV7-8, the J call TRBJ2-7; 7 bases are shared with TRBD1. This TCR was recovered from an adult with an advanced solid tumor such as melanoma, head and neck, liver or kidney cancer. The specimen was CD4+ or CD8+ T cells sorted from blood, collected in a trial of the OX40 agonist ivuxolimab. The CDR3 DNA reads TGTGCCAGCAGCTTGACAGGGACCTACGAGCAGTACTTC. Translated: CASSLTGTYEQYF.